Listed below are T cell receptor beta chains from one sample, sequenced in a study of PD-1 blockade in classical Hodgkin lymphoma. Data came from immunoSEQ multiplex PCR; TCRdb stores just in-frame clones and leaves some out. The sample shows fewer than 25,000 clones, around 89% of them seen only once. The sequences come from peripheral blood mononuclear cells (PBMCs), collected before the fourth cycle of nivolumab. These receptors were taken from a human donor with classical Hodgkin lymphoma. CDR3s include the opening cysteine and the closing phenylalanine or tryptophan. Each record gives: CDR3 protein, CDR3 DNA, D gene, J gene, clone size, V gene. A D gene is named only where the DNA matches it firmly. The size entry is marked missing in some rows and otherwise reads once, few, many or a size class.

CDR3 protein: CASNERGPGRYNEQFF
CDR3 DNA: TGTGCCAGCAATGAGCGGGGGCCCGGGCGGTACAATGAGCAGTTCTTC
D gene: TRBD2
J gene: TRBJ2-1
clone size: -
V gene: TRBV27

CDR3 protein: CSVEGGLVRETQYF
CDR3 DNA: TGCAGCGTGGAGGGGGGTCTGGTAAGAGAGACCCAGTACTTC
D gene: -
J gene: TRBJ2-5
clone size: -
V gene: TRBV29-1

CDR3 protein: CASSPGQGEATGNTIYF
CDR3 DNA: TGCGCCAGCAGCCCTGGACAGGGAGAGGCTACGGGAAACACCATATATTTT
D gene: TRBD1
J gene: TRBJ1-3
clone size: -
V gene: TRBV5-1

CDR3 protein: CASSGQSGGVGNEQYF
CDR3 DNA: TGCGCCAGCAGTGGACAGTCGGGGGGAGTTGGGAACGAGCAGTACTTC
D gene: TRBD2
J gene: TRBJ2-7
clone size: -
V gene: TRBV10-1

CDR3 protein: CASSLGDRGNSPLHF
CDR3 DNA: TGCGCCAGCAGCTTGGGGGACAGGGGTAATTCACCCCTCCACTTT
D gene: TRBD1
J gene: TRBJ1-6
clone size: -
V gene: TRBV5-1

CDR3 protein: CAISGGRAGQVSTEAFF
CDR3 DNA: TGTGCCATCAGTGGGGGAAGGGCCGGACAAGTTAGCACTGAAGCTTTCTTT
D gene: -
J gene: TRBJ1-1
clone size: -
V gene: TRBV10-3

CDR3 protein: CASSILGSTDTQYF
CDR3 DNA: TGTGCCAGTAGTATTTTAGGGAGCACAGATACGCAGTATTTT
D gene: -
J gene: TRBJ2-3
clone size: once
V gene: TRBV19

CDR3 protein: CASRIRGGITEAFF
CDR3 DNA: TGTGCCAGCAGAATACGGGGGGGGATCACTGAAGCTTTCTTT
D gene: -
J gene: TRBJ1-1
clone size: -
V gene: TRBV6-6

CDR3 protein: CSVARAQKLFF
CDR3 DNA: TGCAGCGTGGCCCGGGCTCAAAAACTGTTTTTT
D gene: -
J gene: TRBJ1-4
clone size: -
V gene: TRBV29-1

CDR3 protein: CTSSHDGRDGDTGELFF
CDR3 DNA: TGCACCAGCAGCCACGACGGGAGGGACGGGGACACCGGGGAGCTGTTTTTT
D gene: -
J gene: TRBJ2-2
clone size: -
V gene: TRBV1

CDR3 protein: CASSLPTQTSGSTYEQYF
CDR3 DNA: TGTGCCAGCAGCTTGCCTACCCAGACTAGCGGGAGCACCTACGAGCAGTACTTC
D gene: TRBD2
J gene: TRBJ2-7
clone size: -
V gene: TRBV5-6

CDR3 protein: CASSDSGTGGSGANVLTF
CDR3 DNA: TGTGCCAGCAGTGACTCGGGGACCGGCGGCTCTGGGGCCAACGTCCTGACTTTC
D gene: -
J gene: TRBJ2-6
clone size: few
V gene: TRBV6-4

CDR3 protein: CASSLSLSRDTQYF
CDR3 DNA: TGTGCCAGCAGCTTATCCCTTTCCCGAGATACGCAGTATTTT
D gene: -
J gene: TRBJ2-3
clone size: -
V gene: TRBV11-2

CDR3 protein: CASSFHSGANVLTF
CDR3 DNA: TGTGCCAGCAGTTTTCATTCTGGGGCCAACGTCCTGACTTTC
D gene: -
J gene: TRBJ2-6
clone size: few
V gene: TRBV28

CDR3 protein: CATREVQGARGAFF
CDR3 DNA: TGTGCCACCCGTGAGGTTCAGGGGGCGCGGGGAGCTTTCTTT
D gene: TRBD1
J gene: TRBJ1-1
clone size: -
V gene: TRBV2

CDR3 protein: CASRAGTGEGEQYF
CDR3 DNA: TGTGCCAGCAGAGCCGGGACAGGGGAAGGCGAGCAGTACTTC
D gene: TRBD1
J gene: TRBJ2-7
clone size: -
V gene: TRBV6-1

CDR3 protein: CASSLGGGARVEQFF
CDR3 DNA: TGTGCCAGCAGTCTCGGCGGGGGGGCCCGAGTGGAGCAGTTCTTC
D gene: TRBD2
J gene: TRBJ2-1
clone size: -
V gene: TRBV6-6

CDR3 protein: CATSRERGGTDTQYF
CDR3 DNA: TGTGCCACCAGCAGAGAGCGGGGGGGCACAGATACGCAGTATTTT
D gene: TRBD2
J gene: TRBJ2-3
clone size: -
V gene: TRBV15

CDR3 protein: CASSVVGELFF
CDR3 DNA: TGTGCCAGCAGCGTAGTCGGGGAGCTGTTTTTT
D gene: -
J gene: TRBJ2-2
clone size: -
V gene: TRBV9

CDR3 protein: CASSQELGGGFYEQYF
CDR3 DNA: TGCGCCAGCAGCCAAGAACTCGGAGGGGGCTTCTACGAGCAGTACTTC
D gene: -
J gene: TRBJ2-7
clone size: -
V gene: TRBV4-1

CDR3 protein: CASSIAVPGTEAFF
CDR3 DNA: TGTGCCAGTAGTATAGCGGTACCGGGCACTGAAGCTTTCTTT
D gene: -
J gene: TRBJ1-1
clone size: -
V gene: TRBV19

CDR3 protein: CASSLVSDTEAFF
CDR3 DNA: TGCGCCAGCAGCTTGGTGTCTGACACTGAAGCTTTCTTT
D gene: -
J gene: TRBJ1-1
clone size: once
V gene: TRBV5-1

CDR3 protein: CASSGNSNQPQHF
CDR3 DNA: TGTGCCAGTAGCGGGAATAGCAATCAGCCCCAGCATTTT
D gene: -
J gene: TRBJ1-5
clone size: -
V gene: TRBV19

CDR3 protein: CASSWSGSNTDTQYF
CDR3 DNA: TGTGCCAGCAGTTGGAGCGGGAGTAACACAGATACGCAGTATTTT
D gene: TRBD2
J gene: TRBJ2-3
clone size: -
V gene: TRBV13

CDR3 protein: CASSLGTEETISNYGYTF
CDR3 DNA: TGCGCCAGCAGCTTGGGGACAGAAGAAACCATTTCTAACTATGGCTACACCTTC
D gene: -
J gene: TRBJ1-2
clone size: -
V gene: TRBV5-1

CDR3 protein: CASGFSRPYEQYF
CDR3 DNA: TGTGCTAGTGGTTTTAGTCGCCCCTACGAGCAGTACTTC
D gene: -
J gene: TRBJ2-7
clone size: few
V gene: TRBV12-5

CDR3 protein: CASIFIFVGAGYEQYF
CDR3 DNA: TGTGCCAGCATTTTTATCTTCGTGGGGGCTGGCTACGAGCAGTACTTC
D gene: -
J gene: TRBJ2-7
clone size: once
V gene: TRBV14

CDR3 protein: CSASGYTEAFF
CDR3 DNA: TGCAGTGCTTCAGGGTACACTGAAGCTTTCTTT
D gene: -
J gene: TRBJ1-1
clone size: -
V gene: TRBV20-1

CDR3 protein: CASNSGRQETQYF
CDR3 DNA: TGTGCCAGCAATTCCGGCAGGCAAGAGACCCAGTACTTC
D gene: -
J gene: TRBJ2-5
clone size: -
V gene: TRBV2

CDR3 protein: CASSESGTSGEETQYF
CDR3 DNA: TGTGCCAGTAGTGAATCGGGGACTAGCGGGGAAGAGACCCAGTACTTC
D gene: TRBD2
J gene: TRBJ2-5
clone size: -
V gene: TRBV19

CDR3 protein: CASSSGLAIYQETQYF
CDR3 DNA: TGTGCCAGCAGCTCTGGACTAGCGATTTACCAAGAGACCCAGTACTTC
D gene: TRBD2
J gene: TRBJ2-5
clone size: -
V gene: TRBV7-2

CDR3 protein: CATEGGGYNEQFF
CDR3 DNA: TGTGCCACGGAGGGGGGAGGGTACAATGAGCAGTTCTTC
D gene: -
J gene: TRBJ2-1
clone size: -
V gene: TRBV6-5

CDR3 protein: CASSEEPHLNTEAFF
CDR3 DNA: TGTGCCAGCAGTGAAGAGCCTCATTTGAACACTGAAGCTTTCTTT
D gene: -
J gene: TRBJ1-1
clone size: -
V gene: TRBV6-1

CDR3 protein: CASGLVLAGGYTGELFF
CDR3 DNA: TGTGCTAGTGGTTTGGTGCTAGCGGGAGGCTATACCGGGGAGCTGTTTTTT
D gene: TRBD2
J gene: TRBJ2-2
clone size: -
V gene: TRBV12-5

CDR3 protein: CSHPSGGDGYTF
CDR3 DNA: TGCAGCCATCCCTCAGGGGGCGATGGCTACACCTTC
D gene: TRBD1
J gene: TRBJ1-2
clone size: -
V gene: TRBV29-1

CDR3 protein: CASSPPGLNTGELFF
CDR3 DNA: TGTGCCAGCTCACCTCCGGGACTAAACACCGGGGAGCTGTTTTTT
D gene: TRBD2
J gene: TRBJ2-2
clone size: -
V gene: TRBV18

CDR3 protein: CASRLTGTQETQYF
CDR3 DNA: TGTGCCAGCAGACTGACAGGGACCCAAGAGACCCAGTACTTC
D gene: TRBD1
J gene: TRBJ2-5
clone size: -
V gene: TRBV6-6

CDR3 protein: CASSLGLGTNYGYTF
CDR3 DNA: TGTGCCAGCAGCTTGGGCCTAGGGACAAACTATGGCTACACCTTC
D gene: -
J gene: TRBJ1-2
clone size: -
V gene: TRBV5-4

CDR3 protein: CASSPLTSSDTSYEQYF
CDR3 DNA: TGTGCCAGCAGCCCACTGACTAGTAGCGACACCTCCTACGAGCAGTACTTC
D gene: -
J gene: TRBJ2-7
clone size: -
V gene: TRBV14

CDR3 protein: CASQWGNTEAFF
CDR3 DNA: TGTGCCAGTCAGTGGGGAAACACTGAAGCTTTCTTT
D gene: -
J gene: TRBJ1-1
clone size: -
V gene: TRBV19

CDR3 protein: CASSFVSGNTIYF
CDR3 DNA: TGTGCCAGCAGCTTCGTATCTGGAAACACCATATATTTT
D gene: -
J gene: TRBJ1-3
clone size: once
V gene: TRBV5-6

CDR3 protein: CASSLIAGTVAEQFF
CDR3 DNA: TGTGCCAGCAGTCTCATAGCGGGGACGGTGGCTGAGCAGTTCTTC
D gene: TRBD2
J gene: TRBJ2-1
clone size: -
V gene: TRBV2

CDR3 protein: CASSLNPGLAGQETQYF
CDR3 DNA: TGCGCCAGCAGCTTAAACCCGGGACTAGCGGGACAAGAGACCCAGTACTTC
D gene: TRBD2
J gene: TRBJ2-5
clone size: -
V gene: TRBV5-1

CDR3 protein: CASSLSSGLTYEQYF
CDR3 DNA: TGTGCCAGCAGCTTATCTAGCGGGTTAACCTACGAGCAGTACTTC
D gene: TRBD2
J gene: TRBJ2-7
clone size: -
V gene: TRBV7-9

CDR3 protein: CASSQANRGYDEQYF
CDR3 DNA: TGCGCCAGCAGCCAAGCGAACAGGGGTTATGACGAGCAGTACTTC
D gene: TRBD1
J gene: TRBJ2-7
clone size: -
V gene: TRBV4-1

CDR3 protein: CAVMGTAGGTEAFF
CDR3 DNA: TGTGCCGTCATGGGGACAGCCGGAGGGACTGAAGCTTTCTTT
D gene: TRBD1
J gene: TRBJ1-1
clone size: medium-sized
V gene: TRBV6-5

CDR3 protein: CAWSVSAGDTDTQYF
CDR3 DNA: TGTGCCTGGAGTGTATCGGCGGGAGACACAGATACGCAGTATTTT
D gene: TRBD2
J gene: TRBJ2-3
clone size: -
V gene: TRBV30

CDR3 protein: CASSDPFRRDPFQEEQYF
CDR3 DNA: TGTGCCAGCAGTGACCCCTTCCGGCGGGACCCCTTCCAGGAAGAGCAGTACTTC
D gene: -
J gene: TRBJ2-7
clone size: once
V gene: TRBV2